This TCR beta chain was profiled in a study of CD8 T cells in ankylosing spondylitis. Overall study results and limits: A TCR beta motif made of fewer than 10 highly homologous variants seemed typical of ankylosing spondylitis blood.

This CDR3 is built from 15 residues. V lost 3 bases and J lost 8, with 16 bases in between. Germline-derived CDR1 and CDR2 are KGHDR and SFDVKD. Researchers built TCR beta libraries using quantitative 5'-RACE with molecular barcodes. Using its own MiXCR run on the 5' RACE reads, TCRdb lists one record per CDR3 protein. This sample has just over 350,000 distinct CDR3 sequences; more than 20% occur once, and the top ten carry 13%. This clonotype was counted only a few times. Its antigen is still unknown. The rearrangement links TRBV24-1 to TRBJ2-1, with D possibly matching TRBD2 (5 bases). Sequencing was done on a sample of blood, either unsorted or a sorted T cell fraction (not recorded which). This TCR was recovered from a male donor with ankylosing spondylitis or in good health (not recorded which). CDR3 residues: CATSDGLVGVYEQFF. CDR3 bases: TGTGCCACCAGTGATGGGCTAGTCGGGGTCTATGAGCAGTTCTTC.